A single sample is the source of the 14 T cell receptor beta chains below, sequenced in a study of Tregs in tolerant kidney transplant recipients. TCRdb keeps only in-frame clones here, not all; method: immunoSEQ multiplex PCR. The table lists tens of thousands of clones, 75% to 95% of them singletons, with approximately 1.4% in the top ten. Related graft donors supplied nonmyeloablative bone marrow transplants, and mixed chimerism was transient. The sample here was CD4+ T cells from blood (PBMCs), taken 24 months after the transplant. The receptors derive from a human patient who received a combined kidney and bone marrow transplant. Some T cells may trace back to the graft donor.

This clone appeared a single time. This chain connects TRBV18 to TRBJ2-7; 7 bases are shared with TRBD1. Trimming took 3 bases from V and 1 from J; bases not matched to a gene: 9. From germline, CDR1 is KGHSH and CDR2 LQKENI. The CDR3 has 16 residues. CDR3 residues: CASSPMNGTASYEQYF. In DNA form, the CDR3 reads TGTGCCAGCTCACCCATGAACGGGACAGCTTCCTACGAGCAGTACTTC.

The sample holds a few counts of this clone. The J gene is TRBJ1-4, the V gene TRBV27, with D perhaps TRBD1 (5 bases). Between the trimmed V and J ends, which lost 4 bases and 3 bases, there was a span of 15 bases. Germline loops: CDR1 MNHEY, CDR2 SMNVEV (reference sequence). CDR3 size: 16 residues. Here the CDR3 DNA reads TGTGCCAGCAGTTCCCTTGGGGCGGGACCTAATGAAAAACTGTTTTTT. It encodes CASSSLGAGPNEKLFF.

The V gene is TRBV28, the J gene TRBJ2-1, with TRBD2 as a possible D gene (6 bases). Trimming shortened V by 5 bases and J by 0 bases, and 17 bases separated the two germline ends. The CDR3 runs 17 residues. In germline, CDR1 is MDHEN, CDR2 SYDVKM. The CDR3 loop is CASSTLRDSSSYNEQFF. The CDR3 nucleotides read TGTGCCAGCAGTACACTCAGGGACTCGAGCTCCTACAATGAGCAGTTCTTC.

The chain uses TRBV9 and TRBJ2-3; 7 bases are a match to TRBD1. CDR3 length: 15 amino acids. The V gene's germline CDR1 is SGDLS and CDR2 YYNGEE. V lost 3 bases, J lost 4 bases, and 8 bases stayed unmatched. CDR3 in DNA: TGTGCCAGCAGCGCGACAGGGTTTAGTGCAGATACGCAGTATTTT. This gives the protein CASSATGFSADTQYF.

With respect to this clone: Its ends do not fully match the called genes, so a read error is possible. This sequence joins TRBV19 and TRBJ2-5, with D perhaps matching TRBD2 (5 bases). The CDR3 is 14 amino acids. Looked up from germline, CDR1 is LNHDA and CDR2 is SQIVND (reference sequence). The CDR3 spells CASSISGGRETRYF. The CDR3 nucleotides read TGTGCCAGTAGTATATCTGGAGGAAGGGAGACCCGGTACTTC. Together with reference TRBV19 and TRBJ2-5, the CDR3 gives the full variable domain: DGGITQSPKYLFRKEGQNVTLSCEQNLNHDAMYWYRQDPGQGLRLIYYSQIVNDFQKGDIAEGYSVSREKKESFPLTVTSAQKNPTAFYLCASSISGGRETRYFGPGTRLLVL.

This rearrangement joins TRBV27 to TRBJ1-1; 11 nucleotides agree with TRBD1. CDR1 and CDR2 (germline): MNHEY, SMNVEV (reference sequence). The CDR3 loop spans 15 amino acids. The V gene end was trimmed by 2 bases and the J gene end by 4 bases; junction bases not matched to a gene: 3. Here the CDR3 reads CASSLIGTGGTEAFF. The CDR3 nucleotides are TGTGCCAGCAGTTTAATTGGGACAGGGGGCACTGAAGCTTTCTTT.

The chain is built from TRBV9 and TRBJ2-5; D is possibly TRBD2 (6 bases). This CDR3 contains 11 residues. The germline V and J ends were trimmed by 7 bases and 2 bases, with 6 bases remaining between them. Germline CDR1 is SGDLS and CDR2 is YYNGEE. CDR3 protein: CASGTQETQYF. DNA for the CDR3: TGTGCCAGCGGGACTCAAGAGACCCAGTACTTC.

The chain has TRBV7-8 and TRBJ1-3; TRBD1 agrees at 7 bases. V lost 1 base, J lost 3 bases, and 3 bases stayed unmatched. Germline V gene data show CDR1 as SGHVS and CDR2 as FQNEAQ. This CDR3 has 15 amino acids. The CDR3 DNA sequence: TGTGCCAGCAGCTTAGTAGGGGGCGGTGGAAACACCATATATTTT. Translated, it gives CASSLVGGGGNTIYF.

The V call is TRBV6-4, the J call TRBJ1-5; the D gene is possibly TRBD1 (5 bases). V lost 5 bases, J lost 6 bases, and 14 bases lay in between. This CDR3 spans 14 amino acids. CDR1 is MRHNA and CDR2 is SNTAGT in the germline V gene. CDR3 DNA: TGTGCCAGCAGTTTAGGGGAGGTTGTTCAGCCCCAGCATTTT. Encoded protein: CASSLGEVVQPQHF.

The rearrangement joins TRBV5-1 to TRBJ2-1; 11 nucleotides match TRBD2. This CDR3 spans 18 amino acids. In germline, CDR1 is SGHRS, CDR2 YFSETQ. The trim removed 2 bases at V and 0 bases at J, leaving 7 bases unmatched. DNA of the CDR3: TGCGCCAGCAGCTTTCCTAGCGGGAGGAGCAGCTCCTACAATGAGCAGTTCTTC. As protein: CASSFPSGRSSSYNEQFF.

This clone was seen just once. This chain connects TRBV9 to TRBJ2-7; 7 bases agree with TRBD1. Trimming at V came to 4 bases and at J to 10 bases, leaving 5 bases not matched to a gene. Germline loops: CDR1 SGDLS, CDR2 YYNGEE. The CDR3 is 11 residues long. This chain's CDR3 is CASSNRDRQYF. The CDR3 DNA follows: TGTGCCAGCAGCAACCGGGACAGACAGTACTTC.

This chain links TRBV15 with TRBJ2-3; 9 nucleotides agree with TRBD2. Germline lookup yields CDR1 LNHNV and CDR2 YYDKDF (reference sequence). The trim removed 3 bases at V and 4 bases at J, leaving 2 bases unmatched. There are 14 residues in the CDR3. The CDR3 sequence: CATSSSGSSDTQYF. CDR3 DNA sequence: TGTGCCACCAGCAGTAGCGGGAGCTCAGATACGCAGTATTTT.

The V gene is TRBV6-6, the J gene TRBJ2-7; D gene uncertain. The CDR3 totals 11 residues. Between the trimmed V and J ends, which lost 4 bases and 5 bases, there was a span of 6 bases. Germline-derived CDR1 and CDR2 are MNHNY and SVGAGI (reference sequence). The CDR3 DNA is TGTGCCAGCAGTTCCTTCGACGAGCAGTACTTC. Translating gives CASSSFDEQYF.

This sequence joins TRBV9 and TRBJ2-5; possible D gene TRBD2, 7 bases. The CDR3 sequence is 16 residues long. Trimming shortened V by 4 bases and J by 4 bases, and 20 bases separated the two germline ends. Germline V gives CDR1 SGDLS, CDR2 YYNGEE. The CDR3 bases are TGTGCCAGCAGCCCGCGAGCTCGAGGGGGGGGAGAGACCCAGTACTTC. Its protein is CASSPRARGGGETQYF.